One TCR beta chain is described in this entry. Its specificity is not known. An end of the junction differs from the germline gene, which may be a read error. The data stem from a study of CD8+CD57+ T cells in acquired aplastic anemia. Study as a whole: Sorted CD4+ and CD8+ cell DNA averaged around 3 ug. CD4+ cells from healthy donors averaged about 10 million reads. Whole-study findings and limits: Patients and controls were not found to differ significantly in CD8+ Simpson's diversity. Found in both controls and patients were some 30 CD8+ CDR3 sequences.

The CDR3 length is 16 residues. Germline-derived CDR1 and CDR2 are ENHRY and SYGVKD. TCR beta VDJ and CDR3 were profiled, and genomic DNA was the template. TCRdb reprocessed the reads via MiXCR and lists one record per CDR3 protein. The sample has 150,000 to 200,000 distinct CDR3 sequences, 35% to 55% seen once. The sample was sorted CD4+, CD8+, or CD8+CD57+ T cells (not recorded which) from PBMCs. The receptor was isolated from a human donor in good health. V gene TRBV10-3 combines with J gene TRBJ2-2, with TRBD1 matching over 9 bases. In DNA form, the CDR3 reads TGTGACATCAGTAGTACAGGGGGCGCGAACACCGGGGAGCTGTTTTTT. It is translated as CDISSTGGANTGELFF.